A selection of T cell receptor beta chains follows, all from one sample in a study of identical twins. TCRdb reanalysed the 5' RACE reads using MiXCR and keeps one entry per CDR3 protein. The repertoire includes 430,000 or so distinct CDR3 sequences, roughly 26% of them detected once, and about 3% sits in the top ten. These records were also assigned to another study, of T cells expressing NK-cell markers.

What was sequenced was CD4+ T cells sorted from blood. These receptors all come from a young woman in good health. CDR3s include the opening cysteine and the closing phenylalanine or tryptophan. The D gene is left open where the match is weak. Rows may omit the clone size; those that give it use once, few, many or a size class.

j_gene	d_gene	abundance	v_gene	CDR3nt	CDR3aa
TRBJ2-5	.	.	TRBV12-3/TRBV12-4	TGTGCCAGCAGTTTAGGGCCGGACCCCTCGTACTTC	CASSLGPDPSYF
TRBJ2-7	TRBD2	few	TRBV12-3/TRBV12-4	TGTGCCAGCAGTTTTTCCGGGAGGTACGAGCAGTACTTC	CASSFSGRYEQYF
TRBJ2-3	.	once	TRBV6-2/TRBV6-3	TGTGCCAGCAGAGCAAGACCGGGGGGCACAGATACGCAGTATTTT	CASRARPGGTDTQYF
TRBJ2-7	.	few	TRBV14	TGTGCCAGCAGCCAAGACAGGGCCGAGCAGTACTTC	CASSQDRAEQYF
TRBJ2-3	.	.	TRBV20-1	TGCAGTGCTAGGCGGACGCCGCAGGATACGCAGTATTTT	CSARRTPQDTQYF
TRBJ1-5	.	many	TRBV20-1	TGCAGTGCAGTAAGGCAGGGTAATCAGCCCCAGCATTTT	CSAVRQGNQPQHF
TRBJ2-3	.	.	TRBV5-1	TGCGCCAGCAGCTTGGAATCCCCCACAGATACGCAGTATTTT	CASSLESPTDTQYF
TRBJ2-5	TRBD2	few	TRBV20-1	TGCAGTGCTAGAGACCCTCTAGCGGGGGGGAAAGAGACCCAGTACTTC	CSARDPLAGGKETQYF
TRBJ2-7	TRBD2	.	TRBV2	TGTGCCAGCAGACCGACTAGCGGGAGCTCCTACGAGCAGTACTTC	CASRPTSGSSYEQYF
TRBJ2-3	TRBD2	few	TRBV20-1	TGCAGTGCTCTACGACTAGCGGGGTTAGATACGCAGTATTTT	CSALRLAGLDTQYF
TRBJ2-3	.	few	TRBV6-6	TGTGCCAGCAGTTACCCCCTTGCAGAAAGGTACACAGATACGCAGTATTTT	CASSYPLAERYTDTQYF
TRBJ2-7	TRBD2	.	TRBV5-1	TGCGCCAGCAGCTTGGTGGCCTCTGGGACTAGCATTGGGGAGCAGTACTTC	CASSLVASGTSIGEQYF
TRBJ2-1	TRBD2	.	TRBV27	TGTGCCAGCAGTACCACTAGCGACCCCTACAATGAGCAGTTCTTC	CASSTTSDPYNEQFF
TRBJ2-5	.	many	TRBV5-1	TGCGCCAGCAGGCTGGAAGAGACCCAGTACTTC	CASRLEETQYF
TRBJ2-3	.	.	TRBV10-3	TGTGCCATCAGTGAGGGGCGGGAAGGTACAGATACGCAGTATTTT	CAISEGREGTDTQYF
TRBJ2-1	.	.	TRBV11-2	TGTGCCAGCACAACTAGCTCCAATGAGCAGTTCTTC	CASTTSSNEQFF
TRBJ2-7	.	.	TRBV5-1	TGCGCCAGCAGCTTGGGTGGGGGGAAGTCCTACGAGCAGTACTTC	CASSLGGGKSYEQYF
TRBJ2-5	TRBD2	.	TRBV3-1	TGTGCCAGCAGCCAATACGTAGCGGGAGAAGAGACCCAGTACTTC	CASSQYVAGEETQYF
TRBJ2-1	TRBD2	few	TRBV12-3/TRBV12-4	TGTGCCAGCAGGCGGGGGACTAGCGGGCACGGGGAGCAGTTCTTC	CASRRGTSGHGEQFF
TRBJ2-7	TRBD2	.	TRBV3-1	TGTGCCAGCAGCCATGACGGGACTAGCGGGTCCTACGAGCAGTACTTC	CASSHDGTSGSYEQYF
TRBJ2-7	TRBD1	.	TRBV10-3	TGTGCCATCAGTAAGGGACAGGCTATCTCCTACGAGCAGTACTTC	CAISKGQAISYEQYF
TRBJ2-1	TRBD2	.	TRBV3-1	TGTGCCAGCAGCCAAGTTAGCGGGGGGGCCTCCGGTGAGCAGTTCTTC	CASSQVSGGASGEQFF
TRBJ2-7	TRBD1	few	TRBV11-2	TGTGCCAGCAGCCCCCACGGACAGGGGGGTTCCTACGAGCAGTACTTC	CASSPHGQGGSYEQYF
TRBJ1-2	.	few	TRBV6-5	TGTGCCAGCAGTTACTCAGAGGGGACCGATTGGGACTATGGCTACACCTTC	CASSYSEGTDWDYGYTF
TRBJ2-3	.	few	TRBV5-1	TGCGCCAGCAACCGAGCACGGGGGACAGATACGCAGTATTTT	CASNRARGTDTQYF
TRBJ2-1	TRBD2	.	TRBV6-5	TGTGCCAGCAGTTCCCTAGCGGGAGTCTACAATGAGCAGTTCTTC	CASSSLAGVYNEQFF
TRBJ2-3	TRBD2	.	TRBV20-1	TGCAGTGCTAGAGATCAGGGACTAGCGGCCACAGATACGCAGTATTTT	CSARDQGLAATDTQYF
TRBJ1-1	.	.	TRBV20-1	TGCAGTGCTAGAGCAGGGGTTACTGAAGCTTTCTTT	CSARAGVTEAFF
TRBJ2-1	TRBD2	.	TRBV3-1	TGTGCCAGCAGCCAAAGTCTAGCGGGAGGGAATGAGCAGTTCTTC	CASSQSLAGGNEQFF